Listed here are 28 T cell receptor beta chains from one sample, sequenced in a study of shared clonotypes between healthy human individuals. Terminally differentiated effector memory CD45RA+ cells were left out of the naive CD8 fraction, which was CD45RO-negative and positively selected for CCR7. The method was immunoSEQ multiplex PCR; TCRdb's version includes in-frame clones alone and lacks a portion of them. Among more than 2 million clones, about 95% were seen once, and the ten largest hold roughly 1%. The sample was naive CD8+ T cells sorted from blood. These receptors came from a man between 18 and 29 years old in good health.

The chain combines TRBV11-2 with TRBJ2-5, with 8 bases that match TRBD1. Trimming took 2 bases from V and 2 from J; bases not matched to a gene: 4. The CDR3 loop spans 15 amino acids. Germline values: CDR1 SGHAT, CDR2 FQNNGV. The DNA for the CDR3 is TGTGCCAGCAGCTTAACAGGGGGAGGTCAAGAGACCCAGTACTTC. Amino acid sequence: CASSLTGGGQETQYF.

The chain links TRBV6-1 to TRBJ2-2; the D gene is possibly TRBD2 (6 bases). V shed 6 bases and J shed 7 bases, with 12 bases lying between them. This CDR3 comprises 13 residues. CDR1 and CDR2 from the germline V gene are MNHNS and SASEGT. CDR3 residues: CASRRGEDGELFF. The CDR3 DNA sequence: TGTGCCAGCAGGCGAGGGGAGGACGGGGAGCTGTTTTTT.

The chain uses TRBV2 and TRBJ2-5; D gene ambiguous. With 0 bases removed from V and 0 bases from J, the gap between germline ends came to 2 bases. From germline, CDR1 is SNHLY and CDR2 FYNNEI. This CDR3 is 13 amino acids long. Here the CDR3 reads CASSEADQETQYF. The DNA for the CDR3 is TGTGCCAGCAGTGAAGCGGACCAAGAGACCCAGTACTTC. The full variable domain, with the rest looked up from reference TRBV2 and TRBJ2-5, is EPEVTQTPSHQVTQMGQEVILRCVPISNHLYFYWYRQILGQKVEFLVSFYNNEISEKSEIFDDQFSVERPDGSNFTLKIRSTKLEDSAMYFCASSEADQETQYFGPGTRLLVL.

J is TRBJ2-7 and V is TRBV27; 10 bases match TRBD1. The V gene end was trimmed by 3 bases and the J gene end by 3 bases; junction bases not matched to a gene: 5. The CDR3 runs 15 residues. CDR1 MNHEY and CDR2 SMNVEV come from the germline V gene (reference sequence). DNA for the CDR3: TGTGCCAGCAGTTTGGGGGGACAGGGGATCTACGAGCAGTACTTC. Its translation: CASSLGGQGIYEQYF.

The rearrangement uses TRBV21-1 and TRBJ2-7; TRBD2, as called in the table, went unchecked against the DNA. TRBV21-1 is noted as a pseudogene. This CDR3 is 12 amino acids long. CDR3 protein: CASSKERYEQYF. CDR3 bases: TGTGCCAGCAGCAAAGAGAGATACGAGCAGTACTTC.

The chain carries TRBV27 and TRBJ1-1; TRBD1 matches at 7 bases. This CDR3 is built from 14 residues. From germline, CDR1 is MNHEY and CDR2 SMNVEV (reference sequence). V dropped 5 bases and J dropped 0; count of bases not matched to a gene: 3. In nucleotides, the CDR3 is TGTGCCAGCAGTCACAGGGGACTGAACACTGAAGCTTTCTTT. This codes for CASSHRGLNTEAFF.

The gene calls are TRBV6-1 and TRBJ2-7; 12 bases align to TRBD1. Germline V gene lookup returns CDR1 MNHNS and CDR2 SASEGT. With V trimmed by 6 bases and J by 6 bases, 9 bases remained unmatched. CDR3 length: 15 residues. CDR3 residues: CASSISGTGGAEQYF. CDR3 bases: TGTGCCAGCAGCATCTCCGGGACAGGGGGCGCCGAGCAGTACTTC.

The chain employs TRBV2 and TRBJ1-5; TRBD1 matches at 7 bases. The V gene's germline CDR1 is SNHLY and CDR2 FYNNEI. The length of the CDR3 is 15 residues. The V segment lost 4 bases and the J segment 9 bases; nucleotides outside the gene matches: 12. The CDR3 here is CASSADPGQALPQHF. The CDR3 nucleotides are TGTGCCAGCAGTGCCGATCCAGGACAGGCTCTGCCCCAGCATTTT.

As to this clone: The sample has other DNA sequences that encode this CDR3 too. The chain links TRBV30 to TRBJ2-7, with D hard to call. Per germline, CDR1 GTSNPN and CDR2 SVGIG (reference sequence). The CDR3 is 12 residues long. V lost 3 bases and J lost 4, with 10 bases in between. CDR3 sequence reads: CAWSPESYEQYF. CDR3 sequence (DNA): TGTGCCTGGAGCCCCGAGAGTTACGAGCAGTACTTC.

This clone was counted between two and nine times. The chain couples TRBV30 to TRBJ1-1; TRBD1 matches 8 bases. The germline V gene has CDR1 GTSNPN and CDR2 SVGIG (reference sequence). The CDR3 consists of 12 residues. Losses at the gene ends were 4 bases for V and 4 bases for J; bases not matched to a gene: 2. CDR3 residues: CAWNRGSTEAFF. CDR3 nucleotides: TGTGCCTGGAACAGGGGGAGCACTGAAGCTTTCTTT.

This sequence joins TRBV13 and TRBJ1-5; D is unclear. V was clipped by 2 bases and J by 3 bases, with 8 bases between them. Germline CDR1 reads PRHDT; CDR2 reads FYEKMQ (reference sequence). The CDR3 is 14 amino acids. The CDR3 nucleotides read TGTGCCAGCAGCTTAATGGGTGACAATCAGCCCCAGCATTTT. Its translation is CASSLMGDNQPQHF.

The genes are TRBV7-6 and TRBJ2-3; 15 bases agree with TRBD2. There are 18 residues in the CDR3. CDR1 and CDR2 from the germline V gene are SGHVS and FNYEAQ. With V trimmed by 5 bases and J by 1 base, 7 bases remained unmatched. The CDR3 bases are TGTGCCAGCAGCCCCGGACTAGCGGGAGGGGAGGGCACAGATACGCAGTATTTT. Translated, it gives CASSPGLAGGEGTDTQYF.

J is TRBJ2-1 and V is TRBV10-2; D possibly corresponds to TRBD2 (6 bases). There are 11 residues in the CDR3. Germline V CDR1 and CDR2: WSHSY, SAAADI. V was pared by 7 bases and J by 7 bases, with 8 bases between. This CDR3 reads CASIRGNEQFF. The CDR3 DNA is TGCGCCAGCATACGGGGGAATGAGCAGTTCTTC.

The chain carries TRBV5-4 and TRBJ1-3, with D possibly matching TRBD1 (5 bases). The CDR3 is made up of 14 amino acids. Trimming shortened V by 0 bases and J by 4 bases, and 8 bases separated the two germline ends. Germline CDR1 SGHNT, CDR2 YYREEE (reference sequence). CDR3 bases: TGTGCCAGCAGCTTGGGGACATTAGGAAACACCATATATTTT. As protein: CASSLGTLGNTIYF.

CDR3 sequence: CASSFPAQGRSEQYF. The CDR3 bases are TGTGCCAGCAGTTTCCCCGCACAGGGTCGATCCGAGCAGTACTTC. The chain carries TRBV28 and TRBJ2-7; perhaps TRBD1 as D (6 bases). There are 15 residues in the CDR3. In germline, CDR1 is MDHEN, CDR2 SYDVKM. Trimming cost V 3 bases and J 6 bases, with 18 bases left between them.

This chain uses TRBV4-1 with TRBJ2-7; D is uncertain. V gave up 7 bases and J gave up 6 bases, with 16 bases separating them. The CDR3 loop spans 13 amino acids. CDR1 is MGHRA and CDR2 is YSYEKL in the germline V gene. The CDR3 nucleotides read TGCGCCAGCACCCCAAATCTTTTGGGCGAGCAGTACTTC. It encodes CASTPNLLGEQYF.

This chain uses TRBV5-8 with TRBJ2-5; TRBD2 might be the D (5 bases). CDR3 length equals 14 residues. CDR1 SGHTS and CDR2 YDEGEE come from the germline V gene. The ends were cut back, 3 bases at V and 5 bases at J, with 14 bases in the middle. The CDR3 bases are TGTGCCAGCAGCTCATACGGGGTTGGGGAGACCCAGTACTTC. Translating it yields CASSSYGVGETQYF.

CDR3 protein: CSAEGTSGFTDTQYF. In DNA, the CDR3 is TGCAGCGCGGAGGGGACTAGCGGATTCACAGATACGCAGTATTTT. This rearrangement joins TRBV29-1 to TRBJ2-3; 11 bases are shared with TRBD2. V gave up 7 bases and J gave up 2 bases; unmatched junction bases: 8. This CDR3 is 15 amino acids long. Looked up from germline, CDR1 is SQVTM and CDR2 is ANQGSEA.

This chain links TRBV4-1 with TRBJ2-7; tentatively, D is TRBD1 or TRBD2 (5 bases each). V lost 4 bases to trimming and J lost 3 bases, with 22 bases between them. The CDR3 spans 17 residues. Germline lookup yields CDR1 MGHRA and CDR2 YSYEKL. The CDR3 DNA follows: TGCGCCAGCAGCCCGGGGACGGGGCCAGTGGCCTACTACGAGCAGTACTTC. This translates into CASSPGTGPVAYYEQYF.

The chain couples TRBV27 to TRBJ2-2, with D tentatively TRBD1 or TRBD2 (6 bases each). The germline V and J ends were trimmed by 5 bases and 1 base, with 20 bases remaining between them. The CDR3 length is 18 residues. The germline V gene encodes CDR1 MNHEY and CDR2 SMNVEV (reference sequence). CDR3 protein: CASSQIWTGALNTGELFF. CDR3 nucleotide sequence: TGTGCCAGCAGTCAGATTTGGACGGGGGCGCTGAACACCGGGGAGCTGTTTTTT.

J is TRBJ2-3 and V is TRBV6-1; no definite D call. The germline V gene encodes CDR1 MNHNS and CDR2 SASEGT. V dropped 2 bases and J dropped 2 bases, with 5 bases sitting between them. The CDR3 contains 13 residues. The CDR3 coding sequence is TGTGCCAGCAGTGAACTGCTCACAGATACGCAGTATTTT. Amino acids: CASSELLTDTQYF.

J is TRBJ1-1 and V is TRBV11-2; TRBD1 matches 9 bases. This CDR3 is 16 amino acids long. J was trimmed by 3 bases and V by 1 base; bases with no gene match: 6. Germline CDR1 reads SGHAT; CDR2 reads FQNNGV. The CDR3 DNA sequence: TGTGCCAGCAGCTTAGTTCGACAGGGGGGGGACACTGAAGCTTTCTTT. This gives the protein CASSLVRQGGDTEAFF.

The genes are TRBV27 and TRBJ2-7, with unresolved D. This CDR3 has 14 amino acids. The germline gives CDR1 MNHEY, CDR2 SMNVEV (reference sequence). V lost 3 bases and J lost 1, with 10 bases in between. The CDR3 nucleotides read TGTGCCAGCAGTTTCATCCCGGGTTCCTACGAGCAGTACTTC. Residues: CASSFIPGSYEQYF.

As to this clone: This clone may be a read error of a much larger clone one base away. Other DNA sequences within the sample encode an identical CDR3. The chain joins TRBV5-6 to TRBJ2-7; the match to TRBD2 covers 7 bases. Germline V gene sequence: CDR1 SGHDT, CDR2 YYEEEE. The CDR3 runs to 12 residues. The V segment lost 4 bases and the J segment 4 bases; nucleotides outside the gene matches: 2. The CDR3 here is CASSPGGYEQYF. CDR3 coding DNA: TGTGCCAGCAGCCCCGGGGGGTACGAGCAGTACTTC. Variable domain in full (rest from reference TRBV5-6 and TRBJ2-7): DAGVTQSPTHLIKTRGQQVTLRCSPKSGHDTVSWYQQALGQGPQFIFQYYEEEERQRGNFPDRFSGHQFPNYSSELNVNALLLGDSALYLCASSPGGYEQYFGPGTRLTVT.

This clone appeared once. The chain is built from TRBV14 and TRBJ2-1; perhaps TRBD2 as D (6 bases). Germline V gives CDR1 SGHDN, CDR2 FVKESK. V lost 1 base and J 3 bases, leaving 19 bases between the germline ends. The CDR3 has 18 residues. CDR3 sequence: CASSQVFGSGGIYNEQFF. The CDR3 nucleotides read TGTGCCAGCAGCCAAGTATTTGGTAGCGGAGGTATCTACAATGAGCAGTTCTTC.

For the CDR3, the DNA is TGCGCCAGCACCCCAACCCAAGCGGATACACACACCGGGGAGCTGTTTTTT. This sequence encodes CASTPTQADTHTGELFF. The chain recombines TRBV4-3 with TRBJ2-2; a weak D match, TRBD2 (5 bases). Deletions cut 7 bases from V and 3 bases from J, with 21 bases between. The CDR3 extends over 17 amino acids. The germline CDR1 and CDR2 sequences are LGHNA and YSLEER.

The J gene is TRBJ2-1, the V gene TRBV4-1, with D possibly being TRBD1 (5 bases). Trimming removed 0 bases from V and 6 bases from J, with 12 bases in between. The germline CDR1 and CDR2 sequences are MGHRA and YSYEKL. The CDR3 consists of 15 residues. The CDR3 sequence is CASSQDRTYPNEQFF. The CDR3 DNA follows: TGCGCCAGCAGCCAAGATCGGACATACCCCAATGAGCAGTTCTTC.

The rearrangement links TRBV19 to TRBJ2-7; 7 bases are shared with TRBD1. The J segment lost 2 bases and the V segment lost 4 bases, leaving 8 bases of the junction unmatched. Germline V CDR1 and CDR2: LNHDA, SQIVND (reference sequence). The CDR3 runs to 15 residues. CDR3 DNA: TGTGCCAGTAGTAACCGACAGGGAGTGGCCTACGAGCAGTACTTC. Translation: CASSNRQGVAYEQYF.